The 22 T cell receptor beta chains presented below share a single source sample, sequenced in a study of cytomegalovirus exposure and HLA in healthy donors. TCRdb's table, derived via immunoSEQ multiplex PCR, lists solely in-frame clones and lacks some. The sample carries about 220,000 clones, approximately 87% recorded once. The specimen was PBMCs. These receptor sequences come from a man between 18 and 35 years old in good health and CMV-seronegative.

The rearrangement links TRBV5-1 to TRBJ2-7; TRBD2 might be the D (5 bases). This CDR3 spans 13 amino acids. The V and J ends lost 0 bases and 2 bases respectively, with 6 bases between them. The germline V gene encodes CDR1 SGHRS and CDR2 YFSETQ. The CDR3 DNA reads TGCGCCAGCAGCTTGGGTAGCGCCTACGAGCAGTACTTC. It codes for CASSLGSAYEQYF.

CDR3 sequence (DNA): TGCGCCAGCAGCCAAAAGACAGGGAATAGCGAGCAGTACTTC. This translates into CASSQKTGNSEQYF. The gene calls are TRBV4-1 and TRBJ2-7; 7 positions match TRBD1. The CDR3 is made up of 14 amino acids. The junction had 7 bases not matched to a gene; V was cut back by 2 bases and J by 6 bases. The germline gives CDR1 MGHRA, CDR2 YSYEKL.

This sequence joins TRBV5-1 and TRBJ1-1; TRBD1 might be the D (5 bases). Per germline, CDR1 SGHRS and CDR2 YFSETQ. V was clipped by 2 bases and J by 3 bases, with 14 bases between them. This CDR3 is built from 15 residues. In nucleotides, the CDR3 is TGCGCCAGCAGCTTATCCCTTATAGGGGACACTGAAGCTTTCTTT. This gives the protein CASSLSLIGDTEAFF.

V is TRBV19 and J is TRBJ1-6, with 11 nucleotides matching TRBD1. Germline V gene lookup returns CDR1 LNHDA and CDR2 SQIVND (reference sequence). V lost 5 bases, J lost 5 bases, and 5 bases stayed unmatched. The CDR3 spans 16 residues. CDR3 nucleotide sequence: TGTGCCAGTAGTCCAAGGACAGGGGGCAATAATTCACCCCTCCACTTT. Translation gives CASSPRTGGNNSPLHF. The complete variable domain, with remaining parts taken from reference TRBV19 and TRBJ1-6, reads DGGITQSPKYLFRKEGQNVTLSCEQNLNHDAMYWYRQDPGQGLRLIYYSQIVNDFQKGDIAEGYSVSREKKESFPLTVTSAQKNPTAFYLCASSPRTGGNNSPLHFGNGTRLTVT.

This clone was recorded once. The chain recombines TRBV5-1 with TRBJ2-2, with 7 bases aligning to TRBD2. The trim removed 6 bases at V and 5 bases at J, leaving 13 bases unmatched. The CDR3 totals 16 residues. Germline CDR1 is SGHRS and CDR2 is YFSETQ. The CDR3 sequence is CASNQVERGRTGELFF. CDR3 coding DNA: TGCGCCAGCAACCAAGTAGAGCGGGGTCGGACCGGGGAGCTGTTTTTT.

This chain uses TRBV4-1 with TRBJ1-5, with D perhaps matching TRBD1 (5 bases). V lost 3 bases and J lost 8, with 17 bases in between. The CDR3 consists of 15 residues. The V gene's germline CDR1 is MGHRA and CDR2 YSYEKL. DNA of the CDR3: TGCGCCAGCAGCCAGATACCGCAGGGTGCGGAGCCCCAGCATTTT. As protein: CASSQIPQGAEPQHF.

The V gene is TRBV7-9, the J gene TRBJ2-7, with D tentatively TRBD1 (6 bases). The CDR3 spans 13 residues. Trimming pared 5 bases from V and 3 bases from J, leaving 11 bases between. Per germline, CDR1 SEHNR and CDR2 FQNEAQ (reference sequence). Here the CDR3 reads CASSPTGYYEQYF. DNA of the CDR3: TGTGCCAGCAGCCCTACAGGGTACTACGAGCAGTACTTC.

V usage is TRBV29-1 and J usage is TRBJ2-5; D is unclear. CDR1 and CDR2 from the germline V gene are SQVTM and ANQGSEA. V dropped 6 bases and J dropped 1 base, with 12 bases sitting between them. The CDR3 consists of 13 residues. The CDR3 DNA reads TGCAGCGTCGAGCATGCGCGCCAAGAGACCCAGTACTTC. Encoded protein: CSVEHARQETQYF.

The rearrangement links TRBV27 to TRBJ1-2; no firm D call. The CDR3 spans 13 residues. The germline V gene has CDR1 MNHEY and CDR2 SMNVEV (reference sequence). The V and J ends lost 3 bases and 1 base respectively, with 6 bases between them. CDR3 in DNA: TGTGCCAGCAGTTTGGGGAGTAACTATGGCTACACCTTC. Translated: CASSLGSNYGYTF.

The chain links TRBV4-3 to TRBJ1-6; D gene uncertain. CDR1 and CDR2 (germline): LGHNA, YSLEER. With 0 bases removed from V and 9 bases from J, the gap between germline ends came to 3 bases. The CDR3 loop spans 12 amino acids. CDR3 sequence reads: CASSQERSPLHF. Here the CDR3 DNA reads TGCGCCAGCAGCCAAGAGCGTTCACCCCTCCACTTT.

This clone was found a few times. The CDR3 sequence: CASTSGTGAWAEAFF. The CDR3 region has the DNA TGTGCCAGCACGTCCGGGACAGGGGCTTGGGCTGAAGCTTTCTTT. The chain joins TRBV25-1 to TRBJ1-1; 10 bases are shared with TRBD1. V lost 7 bases and J lost 6; bases outside the gene matches: 11. Germline values: CDR1 MGHDK, CDR2 SYGVNS. The CDR3 loop spans 15 amino acids. Variable domain in full (rest from reference TRBV25-1 and TRBJ1-1): EADIYQTPRYLVIGTGKKITLECSQTMGHDKMYWYQQDPGMELHLIHYSYGVNSTEKGDLSSESTVSRIRTEHFPLTLESARPSHTSQYLCASTSGTGAWAEAFFGQGTRLTVV.

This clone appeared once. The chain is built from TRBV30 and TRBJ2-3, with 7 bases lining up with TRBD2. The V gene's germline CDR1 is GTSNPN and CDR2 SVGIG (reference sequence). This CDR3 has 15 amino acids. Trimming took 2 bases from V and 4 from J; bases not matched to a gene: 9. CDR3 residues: CAWSISGILADTQYF. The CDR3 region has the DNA TGTGCCTGGAGTATAAGCGGGATATTGGCAGATACGCAGTATTTT. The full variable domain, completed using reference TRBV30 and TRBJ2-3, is SQTIHQWPATLVQPVGSPLSLECTVEGTSNPNLYWYRQAAGRGLQLLFYSVGIGQISSEVPQNLSASRPQDRQFILSSKKLLLSDSGFYLCAWSISGILADTQYFGPGTRLTVL.

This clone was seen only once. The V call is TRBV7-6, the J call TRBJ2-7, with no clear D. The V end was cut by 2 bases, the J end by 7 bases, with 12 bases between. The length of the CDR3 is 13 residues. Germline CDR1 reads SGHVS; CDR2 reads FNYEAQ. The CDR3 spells CASSLNMIEEQYF. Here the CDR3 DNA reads TGTGCCAGCAGCTTAAACATGATTGAAGAGCAGTACTTC.

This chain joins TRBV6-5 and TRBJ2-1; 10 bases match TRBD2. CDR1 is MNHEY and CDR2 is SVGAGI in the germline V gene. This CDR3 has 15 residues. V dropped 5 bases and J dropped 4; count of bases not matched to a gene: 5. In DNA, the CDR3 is TGTGCCAGCAGTCCCAGCGGGGGGGGGTACAATGAGCAGTTCTTC. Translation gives CASSPSGGGYNEQFF.

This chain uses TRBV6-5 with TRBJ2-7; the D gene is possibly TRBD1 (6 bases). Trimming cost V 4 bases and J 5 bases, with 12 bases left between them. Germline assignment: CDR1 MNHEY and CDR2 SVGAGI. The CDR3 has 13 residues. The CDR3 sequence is CASSFYRDNEQYF. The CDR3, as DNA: TGTGCCAGCAGTTTCTACAGGGACAACGAGCAGTACTTC.

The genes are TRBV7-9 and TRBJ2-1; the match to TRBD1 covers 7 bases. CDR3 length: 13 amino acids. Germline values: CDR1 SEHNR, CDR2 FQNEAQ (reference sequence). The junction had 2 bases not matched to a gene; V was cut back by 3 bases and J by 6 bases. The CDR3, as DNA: TGTGCCAGCAGCTTGACAGGGACCAATGAGCAGTTCTTC. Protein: CASSLTGTNEQFF.

CDR3 residues: CASSYEGGPNQPQHF. CDR3 nucleotides: TGTGCCAGCAGTTACGAGGGGGGGCCGAATCAGCCCCAGCATTTT. The chain joins TRBV28 to TRBJ1-5; weak D call: TRBD1 (6 bases). Germline lookup yields CDR1 MDHEN and CDR2 SYDVKM. The ends were cut back, 4 bases at V and 4 bases at J, with 14 bases in the middle. CDR3 size: 15 residues.

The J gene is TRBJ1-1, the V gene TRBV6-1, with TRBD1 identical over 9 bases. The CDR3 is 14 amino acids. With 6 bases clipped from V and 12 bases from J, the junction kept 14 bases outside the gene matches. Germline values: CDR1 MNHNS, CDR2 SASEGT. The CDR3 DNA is TGTGCCAGCAGCGACAGGGGGAAGGTCCTGAAGACTTTCTTT. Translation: CASSDRGKVLKTFF.

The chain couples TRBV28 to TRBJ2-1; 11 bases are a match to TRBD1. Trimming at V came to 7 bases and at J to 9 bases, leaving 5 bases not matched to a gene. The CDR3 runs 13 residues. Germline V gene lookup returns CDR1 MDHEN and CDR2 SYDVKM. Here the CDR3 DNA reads TGTGCCAGCACCCGGACAGGGGGCACTGAGCAGTTCTTC. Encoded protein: CASTRTGGTEQFF.

CDR3 sequence: CASTGTPLTDTQYF. CDR3 bases: TGTGCCAGCACTGGGACACCCCTCACAGATACGCAGTATTTT. The chain is built from TRBV27 and TRBJ2-3; the D gene is possibly TRBD1 (6 bases). Per the germline V gene, CDR1 is MNHEY and CDR2 is SMNVEV (reference sequence). This CDR3 is built from 14 residues. V was clipped by 7 bases and J by 2 bases, with 13 bases between them.

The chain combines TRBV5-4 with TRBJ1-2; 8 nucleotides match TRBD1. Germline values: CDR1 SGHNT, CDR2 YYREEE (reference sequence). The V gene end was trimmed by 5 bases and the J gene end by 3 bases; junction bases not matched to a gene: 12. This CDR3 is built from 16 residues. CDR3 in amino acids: CASRPTRTGRDYGYTF. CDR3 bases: TGTGCCAGCAGACCGACTAGGACAGGGAGGGACTATGGCTACACCTTC. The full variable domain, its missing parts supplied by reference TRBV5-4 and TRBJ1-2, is ETGVTQSPTHLIKTRGQQVTLRCSSQSGHNTVSWYQQALGQGPQFIFQYYREEENGRGNFPPRFSGLQFPNYSSELNVNALELDDSALYLCASRPTRTGRDYGYTFGSGTRLTVV.

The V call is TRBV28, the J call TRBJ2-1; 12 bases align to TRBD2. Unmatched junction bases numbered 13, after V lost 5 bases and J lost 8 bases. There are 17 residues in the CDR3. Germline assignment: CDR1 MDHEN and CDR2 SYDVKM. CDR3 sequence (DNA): TGTGCCAGCAGTAGCCTAGCGGGAGGGCCCCAGGTGGATGAGCAGTTCTTC. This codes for CASSSLAGGPQVDEQFF.